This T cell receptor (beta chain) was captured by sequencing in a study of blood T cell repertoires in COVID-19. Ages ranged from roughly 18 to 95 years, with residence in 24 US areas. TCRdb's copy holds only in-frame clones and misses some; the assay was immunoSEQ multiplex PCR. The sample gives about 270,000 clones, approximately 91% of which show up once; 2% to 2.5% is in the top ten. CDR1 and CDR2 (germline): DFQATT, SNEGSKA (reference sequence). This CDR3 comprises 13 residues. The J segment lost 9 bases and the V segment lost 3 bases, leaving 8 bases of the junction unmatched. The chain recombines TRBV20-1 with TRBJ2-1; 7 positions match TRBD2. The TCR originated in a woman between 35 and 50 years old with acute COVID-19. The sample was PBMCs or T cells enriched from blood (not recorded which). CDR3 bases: TGCAGTGCTAGTTTTGCGGGAGTGGTTGAGCAGTTCTTC. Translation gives CSASFAGVVEQFF.